The 18 T cell receptor beta chains presented below share a single source sample, sequenced in a study of cytomegalovirus exposure and HLA in healthy donors. PCR amplification relied on 60 Vbeta primers (plus 13 Jbeta primers). The data were produced by immunoSEQ multiplex PCR, yet TCRdb's version contains in-frame clones alone and is incomplete. The sample has 35,000 to 55,000 clones; about 60% are singletons. Material: PBMCs. The receptors were gathered from a man in his sixties in good health and CMV-seropositive.

The gene calls are TRBV28 and TRBJ1-5; D remains unclear. V was trimmed by 11 bases and J by 4 bases, leaving 12 bases between them. From germline, CDR1 is MDHEN and CDR2 SYDVKM. The CDR3 loop spans 12 amino acids. The CDR3 DNA is TGTGCCGGGAGCGGGCTGAATCAGCCCCAGCATTTT. Protein sequence: CAGSGLNQPQHF.

The J gene is TRBJ2-5, the V gene TRBV6-1, with a tentative D call TRBD2 (6 bases). Per the germline V gene, CDR1 is MNHNS and CDR2 is SASEGT. This CDR3 comprises 14 residues. V lost 2 bases, J lost 4 bases, and 11 bases lay in between. CDR3 residues: CASSENLARETQYF. The CDR3 DNA is TGTGCCAGCAGTGAAAACCTAGCGCGAGAGACCCAGTACTTC.

The chain employs TRBV5-6 and TRBJ2-5, with no clear D. The V end was cut by 3 bases, the J end by 3 bases, with 27 bases between. CDR1 is SGHDT, CDR2 YYEEEE, per germline. The CDR3 is 19 residues long. Here the CDR3 reads CASSSTVGYPRISKETQYF. The CDR3 DNA sequence: TGTGCCAGCAGCTCCACGGTCGGGTACCCCCGTATCTCTAAAGAGACCCAGTACTTC.

The CDR3 sequence: CASSQGEPGLAFAGELFF. As DNA, the CDR3 is TGCGCCAGCAGCCAAGGGGAGCCGGGACTAGCGTTCGCCGGGGAGCTGTTTTTT. The chain recombines TRBV4-1 with TRBJ2-2; 10 bases agree with TRBD2. Germline CDR1 is MGHRA and CDR2 is YSYEKL. V trimming: 1 base; J trimming: 6 bases; junction bases outside the gene matches: 11. This CDR3 has 18 residues.

A single count supports this clone. The gene calls are TRBV4-2 and TRBJ2-5; TRBD2 matches at 11 bases. Trimming cost V 1 base and J 5 bases; bases outside gene matches: 6. Looked up from germline, CDR1 is LGHNA and CDR2 is YNFKEQ. The CDR3 spans 16 residues. In DNA, the CDR3 is TGTGCCAGCAGCCAAGTTCTAGCGGGAGGCGGGGAGACCCAGTACTTC. The encoded protein is CASSQVLAGGGETQYF.

The chain employs TRBV5-6 and TRBJ2-3; 8 nucleotides agree with TRBD1. After removal of 4 bases from V and 2 bases from J, the junction contained 6 bases not matched to a gene. The germline V gene has CDR1 SGHDT and CDR2 YYEEEE. This CDR3 is built from 15 residues. CDR3 residues: CASSPDRGPTDTQYF. Here the CDR3 DNA reads TGTGCCAGCAGCCCCGACAGGGGCCCCACAGATACGCAGTATTTT.

V usage is TRBV14 and J usage is TRBJ2-7, with 10 bases lining up with TRBD1. Germline V gives CDR1 SGHDN, CDR2 FVKESK. The V gene end was trimmed by 0 bases and the J gene end by 6 bases; junction bases not matched to a gene: 14. CDR3 length equals 18 residues. The DNA of the CDR3 is TGTGCCAGCAGCCAAGATCAGAGACAGGGGGCATCACGTCGCGAGCAGTACTTC. Protein sequence: CASSQDQRQGASRREQYF.

This clone occurred a few times. This chain connects TRBV18 to TRBJ2-1; D call uncertain. Germline lookup yields CDR1 KGHSH and CDR2 LQKENI. The V end was cut by 3 bases, the J end by 8 bases, with 11 bases between. The CDR3 is 13 amino acids. DNA for the CDR3: TGTGCCAGCTCACCCCCTGTGGCAGATGAGCAGTTCTTC. Translating gives CASSPPVADEQFF.

J is TRBJ2-1 and V is TRBV27; 9 positions match TRBD2. The CDR3 loop spans 13 amino acids. Losses at the gene ends were 8 bases for V and 4 bases for J; bases not matched to a gene: 3. Per germline, CDR1 MNHEY and CDR2 SMNVEV (reference sequence). The CDR3 here is CASWLAGYNEQFF. The CDR3 DNA reads as TGTGCCAGCTGGCTAGCGGGATACAATGAGCAGTTCTTC.

This clone was seen only once. This chain joins TRBV7-2 and TRBJ2-3; possible D gene TRBD2, 5 bases. This CDR3 has 15 residues. The V gene lost 3 bases and the J gene lost 6 bases, with 16 bases spanning the gap. CDR1 is SGHTA and CDR2 is FQGNSA in the germline V gene. The CDR3 protein is CASSLGRGKLDTQYF. CDR3 bases: TGTGCCAGCAGCTTGGGCCGGGGAAAATTGGATACGCAGTATTTT.

Only a few counts were recorded for this clone. The CDR3 is CSVVFKQKAAYDEQFF. CDR3 bases: TGCAGCGTTGTTTTCAAGCAGAAGGCGGCATACGATGAGCAGTTCTTC. The chain recombines TRBV29-1 with TRBJ2-1, with D unresolved. Trimming removed 4 bases at V and 8 bases at J, with 24 bases between. Germline values: CDR1 SQVTM, CDR2 ANQGSEA. The CDR3 sequence is 16 residues long.

Concerning this clone itself: At one of its ends the junction is not consistent with the germline gene, which may arise from a read error. The rearrangement joins TRBV30 to TRBJ2-7; 11 bases match TRBD2. The CDR3 consists of 14 residues. Germline CDR1 reads GTSNPN; CDR2 reads SVGIG (reference sequence). CDR3 sequence: CARSHIAGGYEQYF. The CDR3 DNA reads TGTGCCCGGAGCCATATAGCGGGAGGGTACGAGCAGTACTTC.

V usage is TRBV6-1 and J usage is TRBJ2-3, with 9 nucleotides matching TRBD2. The CDR3 runs to 12 residues. Unmatched junction bases numbered 2, after V lost 7 bases and J lost 6 bases. CDR1 is MNHNS and CDR2 is SASEGT in the germline V gene. The CDR3, as DNA: TGTGCCAGCAAGGGACTAGCTGATACGCAGTATTTT. Encoded protein: CASKGLADTQYF.

The V and J genes are TRBV9 and TRBJ2-2; D not resolved. CDR1 is SGDLS, CDR2 YYNGEE, per germline. The CDR3 totals 15 residues. V lost 4 bases and J lost 1, with 11 bases in between. CDR3 sequence (DNA): TGTGCCAGCAGCCCGACCCGACAGAACACCGGGGAGCTGTTTTTT. This translates into CASSPTRQNTGELFF. Full variable domain (rest looked up from reference TRBV9 and TRBJ2-2): DSGVTQTPKHLITATGQRVTLRCSPRSGDLSVYWYQQSLDQGLQFLIQYYNGEERAKGNILERFSAQQFPDLHSELNLSSLELGDSALYFCASSPTRQNTGELFFGEGSRLTVL.

V is TRBV2 and J is TRBJ2-5; no reliable D call. The ends were cut back, 7 bases at V and 2 bases at J, with 11 bases in the middle. Germline V gene sequence: CDR1 SNHLY, CDR2 FYNNEI. The length of the CDR3 is 13 residues. CDR3 protein: CASIGDGQETQYF. The CDR3 nucleotides read TGTGCCAGCATAGGAGACGGACAAGAGACCCAGTACTTC.

The CDR3 loop is CASSLAGTGNTEAFF. CDR3 nucleotide sequence: TGCGCCAGCAGCCTAGCCGGGACAGGGAACACTGAAGCTTTCTTT. The rearrangement uses TRBV5-1 and TRBJ1-1; TRBD1 matches at 8 bases. The CDR3 loop spans 15 amino acids. CDR1 and CDR2 (germline): SGHRS, YFSETQ. Losses at the gene ends were 4 bases for V and 1 base for J; bases not matched to a gene: 6.

This clone was picked up a small number of times. This sequence joins TRBV5-4 and TRBJ2-2; 12 nucleotides line up with TRBD2. Germline V gene data show CDR1 as SGHNT and CDR2 as YYREEE (reference sequence). Trimming at V came to 2 bases and at J to 5 bases, leaving 10 bases not matched to a gene. There are 18 residues in the CDR3. CDR3 protein: CASSFGATGLAGTGELFF. The CDR3 DNA sequence: TGTGCCAGCAGCTTTGGGGCAACCGGACTAGCGGGGACCGGGGAGCTGTTTTTT.

This clone was found once. CDR3 loop: CASSKPGSYEQYF. CDR3 DNA: TGTGCCAGTAGTAAGCCAGGGTCCTACGAGCAGTACTTC. The V and J genes are TRBV19 and TRBJ2-7; a weak D match, TRBD1 (5 bases). This CDR3 region has 13 residues. Trimming left V 4 bases short and J 1 base short, with 8 bases between. Germline values: CDR1 LNHDA, CDR2 SQIVND (reference sequence).